The rows below give T cell receptor beta chains drawn from one sample of a study of blood T cell repertoires in COVID-19. Sequenced by immunoSEQ multiplex PCR; TCRdb stores in-frame clones only, minus some. In the table there are about 39,000 clones, around 74% of which are singletons. The specimen was peripheral blood. The receptors shown here come from a man between 65 and 80 years old with acute or convalescent COVID-19. CDR3s include the opening cysteine and the closing phenylalanine or tryptophan. The D gene is left open where the match is weak. Where a row states a size, it is once, few, many or the class of an expanded clone; other rows omit it.

v_gene	d_gene	abundance	j_gene	CDR3nt	CDR3aa
TRBV24-1	-	-	TRBJ2-1	TGTGCCACCAGTGATTTTACAGGGAGGGCTGAGCAGTTCTTC	CATSDFTGRAEQFF
TRBV10-3	-	-	TRBJ1-6	TGTGCCACTAAGACGGGACAAAATAATTCACCCCTCCACTTT	CATKTGQNNSPLHF
TRBV18	-	once	TRBJ1-1	TGTGCCAGCTCACAGGGGAAGAACACTGAAGCTTTCTTT	CASSQGKNTEAFF
TRBV29-1	TRBD2	once	TRBJ2-5	TGCAGCGCTGTAGCGGGAGTGAGGGAGACCCAGTACTTC	CSAVAGVRETQYF
TRBV28	TRBD1	few	TRBJ1-4	TGTGCCAGCAGATCAGACAGGGGACCTAATGAAAAACTGTTTTTT	CASRSDRGPNEKLFF
TRBV9	TRBD1	-	TRBJ2-7	TGTGCCAGCAGCGAAACCGGGACAGCCTACGAGCAGTACTTC	CASSETGTAYEQYF
TRBV3-1/TRBV3-2	-	-	TRBJ1-4	TGTGCCAGCAGTAACAGGCCGAATGAAAAACTGTTTTTT	CASSNRPNEKLFF
TRBV20-1	TRBD1	-	TRBJ2-7	TGCAGTGCTAGTGCCGGGACAGGGGGCTTCTACGAGCAGTACTTC	CSASAGTGGFYEQYF
TRBV15	TRBD2	-	TRBJ2-7	TGTGCCACCAGCAGAGATCCTGGTGCTAGCGGGAGGATCTTCAGCTCCTACGAGCAGTACTTC	CATSRDPGASGRIFSSYEQYF
TRBV19	TRBD2	-	TRBJ2-7	TGTGCCAGTAGTGCCCCCGCCCTAGCGGGAGTCGGGGAGCAGTACTTC	CASSAPALAGVGEQYF
TRBV4-2	-	-	TRBJ2-7	TGTGCCAGCAGCCAAGATGGGGAAAGGGGTGGCGGGCAGTACTTC	CASSQDGERGGGQYF
TRBV3-1/TRBV3-2	TRBD1	-	TRBJ1-2	TGTGCCAGCAGCCTTTCCGGGACAGGAGGGGGCTACACCTTC	CASSLSGTGGGYTF
TRBV18	-	-	TRBJ2-6	TGTGCCAGCTCACCGCTGCTGCCCTCGGACAGTTATTCCCTGGCTGGGGCCAACGTCCTGACTTTC	CASSPLLPSDSYSLAGANVLTF
TRBV7-2	-	-	TRBJ1-4	TGTGCCAGCAGCTTAGGAAACGGAGCGACTAATGAAAAACTGTTTTTT	CASSLGNGATNEKLFF
TRBV28	-	few	TRBJ2-6	TGTGCCAGCAGTTTTCTGAGCTCTGGGGCCAACGTCCTGACTTTC	CASSFLSSGANVLTF
TRBV12-3/TRBV12-4	TRBD2	once	TRBJ2-1	TGTGCCAGCAGCTCAAAAGCGGGAGTTGAGCAGTTCTTC	CASSSKAGVEQFF
TRBV10-3	TRBD2	-	TRBJ2-7	TGTGCCATCAGGGGACTAGCGGGAGACGAGCAGTACTTC	CAIRGLAGDEQYF
TRBV5-6	-	few	TRBJ2-1	TGTGCCAGCAGCATGCGCCGCGTCGCACCTAATGAGCAGTTCTTC	CASSMRRVAPNEQFF
TRBV18	-	once	TRBJ1-1	TGTGCCGGGAAACAGGACGTGAACACTGAAGCTTTCTTT	CAGKQDVNTEAFF
TRBV9	TRBD2	-	TRBJ2-1	TGTGCCAGCAGCGCTAGCGGGAGCTCCTACAATGAGCAGTTCTTC	CASSASGSSYNEQFF
TRBV7-3	TRBD2	-	TRBJ2-1	TGTGCCAGCAGCTTAAGCGGGAGGGCGCAGTTCTTC	CASSLSGRAQFF
TRBV3-1/TRBV3-2	TRBD2	-	TRBJ2-3	TGTGCCAGCAGCCGTAGCGGGAGCCGCACAGATACGCAGTATTTT	CASSRSGSRTDTQYF
TRBV15	TRBD1	-	TRBJ1-3	TGTGCCACCAGTACACAGGGGGCCAGAAACACCATATATTTT	CATSTQGARNTIYF
TRBV4-2	TRBD2	-	TRBJ2-3	TGTGCCAGCAGCCAAGATACTAGCGGGATGACAGATACGCAGTATTTT	CASSQDTSGMTDTQYF
TRBV28	TRBD1	few	TRBJ1-5	TGTGCCAGCAGCAGGGGACAGACCAATCAGCCCCAGCATTTT	CASSRGQTNQPQHF
TRBV18	-	-	TRBJ1-3	TGTGCCAGCTCACCACCGAGCATTTTCGGAAACACCATATATTTT	CASSPPSIFGNTIYF
TRBV7-2	TRBD2	-	TRBJ2-1	TGTGCCAGCAGCTTAGTGTCTAGCGGGGTGCCCCACAATGAGCAGTTCTTC	CASSLVSSGVPHNEQFF
TRBV6-5	-	-	TRBJ1-5	TGTGCCAGCAGTCCTCTAACAGGGAGCAAGCAGCCCCAGCATTTT	CASSPLTGSKQPQHF
TRBV15	-	-	TRBJ2-1	TGTGCCACCAGCAGAGATTACAGGAATGAGCAGTTCTTC	CATSRDYRNEQFF
TRBV10-3	-	once	TRBJ2-2	TGTGCCACTAGGAAGGGGACCGGGGAGCTGTTTTTT	CATRKGTGELFF
TRBV18	-	-	TRBJ1-2	TGTGCCAGCTCGCAGGGCGTCGATGGCTACACCTTC	CASSQGVDGYTF